The 7 T cell receptor beta chains given below trace back to one sample, sequenced in a study of T cells after yellow fever vaccination (dated by TCRdb to 2018 to 2020). The treatment or condition label on this specimen signifies: live attenuated yellow fever vaccine strain. Library creation used 5' RACE. The listed sequencing device is Illumina HiSeq 2500. TCRdb handled the public reads itself, with Q25 trimming in fastp and clone calling in MiXCR, and kept productive beta chains. Rows are combined by CDR3 protein, so each entry shows the most common genes and DNA. This sample lists about 630,000 distinct CDR3 sequences; roughly 12% were detected once. Jointly, the top ten make up under 15% of the sample. The sample here was PBMCs, taken on the day of the yellow fever booster vaccination. The receptors come from a young man who received the YFV17D yellow fever vaccine.

J is TRBJ2-7 and V is TRBV7-6; 9 nucleotides align to TRBD1. The J segment lost 5 bases and the V segment lost 5 bases, leaving 13 bases of the junction unmatched. The germline gives CDR1 SGHVS, CDR2 FNYEAQ. The CDR3 is 16 amino acids. The CDR3 coding sequence is TGTGCCAGCAGCCAATTGGTAGGGACAGGGTACAACGAGCAGTACTTC. It translates to CASSQLVGTGYNEQYF. Variable domain in full (rest from reference TRBV7-6 and TRBJ2-7): GAGVSQSPRYKVTKRGQDVALRCDPISGHVSLYWYRQALGQGPEFLTYFNYEAQQDKSGLPNDRFSAERPEGSISTLTIQRTEQRDSAMYRCASSQLVGTGYNEQYFGPGTRLTVT.

The chain uses TRBV20-1 and TRBJ2-7; the D gene is possibly TRBD1 (7 bases). With 5 bases removed from V and 5 bases from J, the gap between germline ends came to 19 bases. The CDR3 has 14 amino acids. Germline CDR1 reads DFQATT; CDR2 reads SNEGSKA (reference sequence). Here the CDR3 DNA reads TGCAGTGCTCCGGGGGACAGAGGTGAAAACGAGCAGTACTTC. Residues: CSAPGDRGENEQYF.

The V call is TRBV6-6, the J call TRBJ1-2; 8 positions match TRBD1. This CDR3 region has 13 residues. The junction had 6 bases not matched to a gene; V was cut back by 8 bases and J by 4 bases. Germline values: CDR1 MNHNY, CDR2 SVGAGI (reference sequence). CDR3 sequence (DNA): TGTGCCAGCGCCGTGGACAGGGCCTATGGCTACACCTTC. Protein: CASAVDRAYGYTF.

This chain uses TRBV6-5 with TRBJ2-3; perhaps D is TRBD1 or TRBD2 (5 bases each). The germline V gene encodes CDR1 MNHEY and CDR2 SVGAGI. The CDR3 is 17 amino acids. V lost 2 bases and J 9 bases, leaving 24 bases between the germline ends. The CDR3 protein is CASSYSGLPGSRGTQYF. DNA of the CDR3: TGTGCCAGCAGTTACAGCGGCCTCCCGGGGTCTAGGGGCACGCAGTATTTT.

This chain links TRBV20-1 with TRBJ2-7; D uncertain. The CDR3 totals 11 residues. Trimming stripped 1 base from V and 6 bases from J, with 7 bases between. Germline V gives CDR1 DFQATT, CDR2 SNEGSKA (reference sequence). CDR3 loop: CSARVKVEQYF. The DNA for the CDR3 is TGCAGTGCTAGAGTGAAGGTCGAGCAGTACTTC.

This clonotype appeared a few times. The chain has TRBV7-3 and TRBJ1-3; tentative D call: TRBD1 (5 bases). Germline V gene lookup returns CDR1 SGHTA and CDR2 FQGTGA. The CDR3 totals 13 residues. V lost 11 bases and J lost 2, with 13 bases in between. In DNA, the CDR3 is TGTGCCTCGGGGGAATCAGCTGGAAACACCATATATTTT. It encodes CASGESAGNTIYF.

This clonotype was seen at least ten times. The chain uses TRBV6-5 and TRBJ2-1; D ambiguous. Trimming removed 7 bases at V and 6 bases at J, with 7 bases between. The germline V gene has CDR1 MNHEY and CDR2 SVGAGI. This CDR3 spans 11 amino acids. The CDR3 bases are TGTGCCAGCACTTGGGTCAATGAGCAGTTCTTC. Its translation is CASTWVNEQFF.